The 31 T cell receptor beta chains in this list originate from one sample, sequenced in a study of T cell changes during pregnancy in multiple sclerosis. Method: immunoSEQ multiplex PCR; TCRdb's copy keeps in-frame clones and lacks some. Of some 42,000 clones listed, roughly 91% are singletons. Sequences were derived from CD4+ T cells from peripheral blood mononuclear cells, sampled in the third trimester of pregnancy. The receptors were gathered from a female donor with multiple sclerosis, enrolled in a pregnancy study.

This clone has just one count. V is TRBV4-2 and J is TRBJ2-7; a possible D gene is TRBD2 (6 bases). V gave up 1 base and J gave up 5 bases, with 12 bases separating them. CDR3 length: 14 residues. Per germline, CDR1 LGHNA and CDR2 YNFKEQ. CDR3 DNA: TGTGCCAGCAGCCAAGGGGCGGGGAGCGACGAGCAGTACTTC. This sequence encodes CASSQGAGSDEQYF.

The rearrangement links TRBV5-1 to TRBJ2-5; possible D gene TRBD2, 5 bases. Germline assignment: CDR1 SGHRS and CDR2 YFSETQ. Trimming cost V 4 bases and J 1 base, with 14 bases left between them. The CDR3 sequence is 15 residues long. DNA of the CDR3: TGCGCCAGCAGCCGGGGTGGGAGTACCCAAGAGACCCAGTACTTC. This codes for CASSRGGSTQETQYF.

The V call is TRBV2, the J call TRBJ1-1, with D perhaps TRBD1 (6 bases). The germline V and J ends were trimmed by 7 bases and 6 bases, with 18 bases remaining between them. CDR3 size: 14 residues. CDR1 is SNHLY, CDR2 FYNNEI, per germline. The CDR3 loop reads CASKIYREEAEAFF. The CDR3 DNA sequence: TGTGCCAGCAAAATATACAGGGAAGAGGCTGAAGCTTTCTTT.

The chain links TRBV7-9 to TRBJ1-2; 8 bases line up with TRBD1. Germline assignment: CDR1 SEHNR and CDR2 FQNEAQ (reference sequence). The CDR3 totals 18 residues. After removal of 5 bases from V and 7 bases from J, the junction contained 21 bases not matched to a gene. CDR3: CASSQIRQLGTGSLGYTF. CDR3 bases: TGTGCCAGCAGCCAAATTCGGCAGCTTGGGACAGGCAGTCTTGGCTACACCTTC.

The gene calls are TRBV7-9 and TRBJ2-7, with 8 bases that match TRBD1. V was clipped by 5 bases and J by 0 bases; unmatched bases: 3. Germline V gene sequence: CDR1 SEHNR, CDR2 FQNEAQ (reference sequence). The CDR3 runs to 14 residues. The CDR3 DNA follows: TGTGCCAGCAGCCGGGACAGGAGCTCCTACGAGCAGTACTTC. This encodes CASSRDRSSYEQYF.

V and J are TRBV29-1 and TRBJ2-6; D unresolved. Trimming took 5 bases from V and 1 from J, leaving 6 bases between them. In germline, CDR1 is SQVTM, CDR2 ANQGSEA. CDR3 length equals 13 residues. The CDR3 loop is CSVIKSGANVLTF. DNA of the CDR3: TGCAGCGTTATAAAATCTGGGGCCAACGTCCTGACTTTC.

The CDR3 here is CASRTSGSAYEQYF. The CDR3 coding sequence is TGTGCCAGCAGAACTAGCGGGAGCGCCTACGAGCAGTACTTC. The gene calls are TRBV2 and TRBJ2-7; 11 nucleotides match TRBD2. The germline V gene has CDR1 SNHLY and CDR2 FYNNEI. V shed 6 bases, J shed 2 bases, and the junction held 3 bases outside the gene matches. CDR3 size: 14 residues.

V and J are TRBV9 and TRBJ2-2, with 8 bases aligning to TRBD2. Germline V gene sequence: CDR1 SGDLS, CDR2 YYNGEE. The V and J ends lost 4 bases and 10 bases, in that order; junction bases with no gene match: 9. The CDR3 totals 14 residues. This CDR3 reads CASSRGGPKTELFF. The CDR3 DNA follows: TGTGCCAGCAGCCGGGGGGGACCCAAGACGGAGCTGTTTTTT.

The chain's CDR3 is CSVEVAGGTEAFF. The DNA for the CDR3 is TGCAGCGTTGAAGTGGCCGGCGGGACTGAAGCTTTCTTT. This chain connects TRBV29-1 to TRBJ1-1; D remains ambiguous. CDR1 and CDR2 (germline): SQVTM, ANQGSEA. The V end lost 1 base, the J end lost 5 bases, and 11 bases lay between the germline ends. The CDR3 contains 13 residues. Complete variable domain (other parts from reference TRBV29-1 and TRBJ1-1): SAVISQKPSRDICQRGTSLTIQCQVDSQVTMMFWYRQQPGQSLTLIATANQGSEATYESGFVIDKFPISRPNLTFSTLTVSNMSPEDSSIYLCSVEVAGGTEAFFGQGTRLTVV.

The chain links TRBV18 to TRBJ2-1; no definite D call. V was cut by 2 bases and J by 7 bases, with 6 bases left in between. The CDR3 is made up of 12 amino acids. Looked up from germline, CDR1 is KGHSH and CDR2 is LQKENI. Here the CDR3 DNA reads TGTGCCAGCTCACCAGTGAGGAATGAGCAGTTCTTC. It codes for CASSPVRNEQFF.

The chain carries TRBV27 and TRBJ2-7; 7 bases are shared with TRBD1. Unmatched junction bases numbered 13, after V lost 5 bases and J lost 9 bases. From germline, CDR1 is MNHEY and CDR2 SMNVEV (reference sequence). This CDR3 is built from 14 residues. CDR3: CASSMTGTPPWQYF. DNA for the CDR3: TGTGCCAGCAGTATGACAGGGACGCCCCCCTGGCAGTACTTC.

The rearrangement links TRBV7-2 to TRBJ2-4, with 11 bases that match TRBD2. V lost 2 bases and J lost 4; bases outside the gene matches: 4. The CDR3 is made up of 16 amino acids. Germline CDR1 SGHTA, CDR2 FQGNSA. The DNA of the CDR3 is TGTGCCAGCAGCTTACCGGGACTAGCGGATAAAAACATTCAGTACTTC. It encodes CASSLPGLADKNIQYF. The variable domain in full, with the rest retrieved from reference TRBV7-2 and TRBJ2-4, is GAGVSQSPSNKVTEKGKDVELRCDPISGHTALYWYRQSLGQGLEFLIYFQGNSAPDKSGLPSDRFSAERTGGSVSTLTIQRTQQEDSAVYLCASSLPGLADKNIQYFGAGTRLSVL.

V is TRBV19 and J is TRBJ1-5; 7 nucleotides agree with TRBD1. Per germline, CDR1 LNHDA and CDR2 SQIVND (reference sequence). This CDR3 contains 16 residues. J lost 1 base, V lost 3 bases, and 6 bases had no gene match. CDR3 DNA: TGTGCCAGTAGTATTAGGAGACAGGGAAGCAATCAGCCCCAGCATTTT. The encoded protein is CASSIRRQGSNQPQHF.

The J gene is TRBJ2-4, the V gene TRBV27; TRBD2 matches at 11 bases. The CDR3 covers 14 residues. Germline CDR1 MNHEY, CDR2 SMNVEV (reference sequence). The V segment lost 4 bases and the J segment 7 bases; nucleotides outside the gene matches: 3. Written as DNA, the CDR3 is TGTGCCAGCAGTTCCCGGACTAGCGGGAACATTCAGTACTTC. It specifies CASSSRTSGNIQYF.

V is TRBV9 and J is TRBJ2-7; 9 positions agree with TRBD2. Germline V lookup: CDR1 SGDLS, CDR2 YYNGEE. This CDR3 region has 14 residues. J lost 0 bases, V lost 7 bases, and 5 bases had no gene match. The CDR3 loop is CASGGSGSSYEQYF. The CDR3 DNA is TGTGCCAGCGGAGGTAGCGGGAGCTCCTACGAGCAGTACTTC.

This clone was observed a single time. The chain recombines TRBV4-1 with TRBJ2-3; 11 bases are shared with TRBD2. V was clipped by 4 bases and J by 2 bases; unmatched bases: 8. This CDR3 spans 17 amino acids. The V gene's germline CDR1 is MGHRA and CDR2 YSYEKL. CDR3 nucleotide sequence: TGCGCCAGCAGCCCGAAGACTAGCGGGACTTTCACAGATACGCAGTATTTT. Its translation: CASSPKTSGTFTDTQYF.

The V gene is TRBV4-3, the J gene TRBJ1-2, with D perhaps matching TRBD1 (5 bases). This CDR3 spans 14 amino acids. Looked up from germline, CDR1 is LGHNA and CDR2 is YSLEER. Trimming pared 2 bases from V and 7 bases from J, leaving 14 bases between. The CDR3 DNA reads TGCGCCAGCAGCCAAACTACCCCAGGGCGTGGCTACACCTTC. Residues: CASSQTTPGRGYTF.

This CDR3 is CASTTGMGNQPQHF. For the CDR3, the DNA is TGTGCCAGTACTACGGGGATGGGGAATCAGCCCCAGCATTTT. The chain combines TRBV19 with TRBJ1-5; no definite D call. The CDR3 spans 14 residues. CDR1 and CDR2 from the germline V gene are LNHDA and SQIVND (reference sequence). Trimming cost V 7 bases and J 4 bases, with 14 bases left between them.

V and J are TRBV27 and TRBJ2-1; 12 nucleotides agree with TRBD2. The trim removed 0 bases at V and 5 bases at J, leaving 5 bases unmatched. In germline, CDR1 is MNHEY, CDR2 SMNVEV (reference sequence). CDR3 length equals 17 residues. Here the CDR3 reads CASSLSTSGGVHNEQFF. CDR3 in DNA: TGTGCCAGCAGTTTATCGACTAGCGGGGGAGTGCACAATGAGCAGTTCTTC.

The chain recombines TRBV5-6 with TRBJ2-1; the D gene is possibly TRBD2 (6 bases). Germline CDR1 reads SGHDT; CDR2 reads YYEEEE. There are 13 residues in the CDR3. The V end was cut by 4 bases, the J end by 10 bases, with 15 bases between. The CDR3 reads CASSPTRAGEQFF. The CDR3 DNA follows: TGTGCCAGCAGCCCTACCCGGGCGGGGGAGCAGTTCTTC.

The rearrangement joins TRBV7-9 to TRBJ2-1; D unclear. The CDR3 loop spans 13 amino acids. CDR1 is SEHNR, CDR2 FQNEAQ, per germline (reference sequence). Deletions cut 3 bases from V and 7 bases from J, with 10 bases between. The CDR3 coding sequence is TGTGCCAGCAGCTTGCCCCCGAGGAATGAGCAGTTCTTC. This sequence encodes CASSLPPRNEQFF. Supplemented by reference TRBV7-9 and TRBJ2-1, the full variable domain reads DTGVSQNPRHKITKRGQNVTFRCDPISEHNRLYWYRQTLGQGPEFLTYFQNEAQLEKSRLLSDRFSAERPKGSFSTLEIQRTEQGDSAMYLCASSLPPRNEQFFGPGTRLTVL.

The V call is TRBV5-4, the J call TRBJ1-6; 7 bases map to TRBD1. This CDR3 contains 15 residues. Losses at the gene ends were 4 bases for V and 5 bases for J; bases not matched to a gene: 6. Germline CDR1 reads SGHNT; CDR2 reads YYREEE (reference sequence). CDR3 coding DNA: TGTGCCAGCAGCCCTCCGGGACAGCATAATTCACCCCTCCACTTT. The encoded protein is CASSPPGQHNSPLHF. The full variable domain, with the rest looked up from reference TRBV5-4 and TRBJ1-6, is ETGVTQSPTHLIKTRGQQVTLRCSSQSGHNTVSWYQQALGQGPQFIFQYYREEENGRGNFPPRFSGLQFPNYSSELNVNALELDDSALYLCASSPPGQHNSPLHFGNGTRLTVT.

This chain's CDR3 is CASSPLGAGRDEQYF. The DNA for the CDR3 is TGTGCCAGTAGTCCACTGGGGGCGGGCAGAGACGAGCAGTACTTC. The genes are TRBV19 and TRBJ2-7; D is perhaps TRBD1 (6 bases). The germline V gene encodes CDR1 LNHDA and CDR2 SQIVND (reference sequence). Between the trimmed V and J ends, which lost 5 bases and 5 bases, there was a span of 19 bases. The CDR3 contains 15 residues.

The chain links TRBV7-6 to TRBJ1-5; D possibly corresponds to TRBD1 (5 bases). Trimming pared 1 base from V and 0 bases from J, leaving 13 bases between. The CDR3 is made up of 17 amino acids. CDR1 and CDR2 from the germline V gene are SGHVS and FNYEAQ. CDR3 sequence: CASSLGRERYSNQPQHF. The CDR3 nucleotides are TGTGCCAGCAGCTTAGGCAGGGAAAGGTATAGCAATCAGCCCCAGCATTTT.

This clone was seen only a few times. This chain connects TRBV12-5 to TRBJ1-2, with D maybe TRBD1 (6 bases). The ends were cut back, 6 bases at V and 6 bases at J, with 20 bases in the middle. CDR1 is LGHNT, CDR2 FRNRAP, per germline. CDR3 length: 15 amino acids. The CDR3 region is CASGGWSGGIHGYTF. CDR3 sequence (DNA): TGTGCTAGTGGGGGTTGGTCGGGGGGCATCCATGGCTACACCTTC.

This rearrangement joins TRBV7-2 to TRBJ2-7; weak D call: TRBD1 (6 bases). V lost 2 bases to trimming and J lost 1 base, with 12 bases between them. This CDR3 comprises 15 residues. Germline V gene data show CDR1 as SGHTA and CDR2 as FQGNSA. CDR3 sequence: CASSLIGDTSYEQYF. The CDR3 bases are TGTGCCAGCAGCTTAATTGGGGACACTTCCTACGAGCAGTACTTC.

This clone appeared once. V and J are TRBV19 and TRBJ2-1; TRBD1 matches 11 bases. This CDR3 contains 14 residues. Looked up from germline, CDR1 is LNHDA and CDR2 is SQIVND (reference sequence). With 5 bases clipped from V and 3 bases from J, the junction kept 0 bases outside the gene matches. The CDR3 here is CASSGTGGYNEQFF. Written as DNA, the CDR3 is TGTGCCAGTAGTGGGACAGGGGGCTACAATGAGCAGTTCTTC. The whole variable domain, filled in from reference TRBV19 and TRBJ2-1, reads DGGITQSPKYLFRKEGQNVTLSCEQNLNHDAMYWYRQDPGQGLRLIYYSQIVNDFQKGDIAEGYSVSREKKESFPLTVTSAQKNPTAFYLCASSGTGGYNEQFFGPGTRLTVL.

The chain recombines TRBV25-1 with TRBJ2-5; 7 bases are shared with TRBD1. This CDR3 region has 14 residues. CDR1 and CDR2 from the germline V gene are MGHDK and SYGVNS. Losses at the gene ends were 5 bases for V and 5 bases for J; bases not matched to a gene: 8. CDR3 in amino acids: CASSSDRVLETQYF. CDR3 DNA: TGTGCCAGCAGTTCAGACAGGGTTCTTGAGACCCAGTACTTC.

The CDR3: CASSLPRGNYNEQFF. The CDR3, as DNA: TGTGCCAGCAGCTTACCCAGGGGAAATTACAATGAGCAGTTCTTC. The chain uses TRBV7-9 and TRBJ2-1; D possibly corresponds to TRBD1 (6 bases). Trimming took 2 bases from V and 4 from J, leaving 12 bases between them. From germline, CDR1 is SEHNR and CDR2 FQNEAQ (reference sequence). The CDR3 spans 15 residues. Combining the CDR3 with reference TRBV7-9 and TRBJ2-1 gives the whole variable domain DTGVSQNPRHKITKRGQNVTFRCDPISEHNRLYWYRQTLGQGPEFLTYFQNEAQLEKSRLLSDRFSAERPKGSFSTLEIQRTEQGDSAMYLCASSLPRGNYNEQFFGPGTRLTVL.

The CDR3 reads CASSIARGGPYNEQFF. The CDR3 DNA is TGTGCCAGTAGTATCGCCCGGGGAGGCCCGTACAATGAGCAGTTCTTC. The chain carries TRBV19 and TRBJ2-1; tentative D call: TRBD2 (6 bases). Per the germline V gene, CDR1 is LNHDA and CDR2 is SQIVND (reference sequence). This CDR3 comprises 16 residues. Trimming shortened V by 3 bases and J by 4 bases, and 16 bases separated the two germline ends.

The chain uses TRBV4-1 and TRBJ1-2; 8 positions match TRBD1. Germline CDR1 reads MGHRA; CDR2 reads YSYEKL. The CDR3 contains 17 residues. V was clipped by 1 base and J by 5 bases; unmatched bases: 12. The CDR3 protein is CASSQVRPGQAIYGYTF. Here the CDR3 DNA reads TGCGCCAGCAGCCAAGTCCGGCCGGGACAGGCAATTTATGGCTACACCTTC.